This T cell receptor beta chain was observed in a study of blood T cell repertoires in COVID-19. Overall study context: Specimens from acute and convalescent COVID-19 originated in the United States, Italy and Spain.

Germline loops: CDR1 LGHDT, CDR2 YNNKEL (reference sequence). The CDR3 is made up of 14 amino acids. Trimming left V 0 bases short and J 4 bases short, with 9 bases between. Source study methods: Reference gene primers were amplified, and this amplification served to estimate nucleated cell counts. The data were produced by immunoSEQ multiplex PCR, yet TCRdb's version contains in-frame clones alone and is incomplete. V and J calls and clone size are those listed in that table; D and trimming were worked out from the DNA. Of roughly 200,000 clones detected, 88% appear once; the ten largest clones hold 1.5% to 2%.

The receptor comes from a man younger than 30 with active or convalescent COVID-19. This chain joins TRBV3-1 (or the pseudogene TRBV3-2) and TRBJ2-5; D gene uncertain. Sequenced input: peripheral blood. The CDR3 DNA reads as TGTGCCAGCAGCCAAGACACTACACCAGAGACCCAGTACTTC. Amino acid sequence: CASSQDTTPETQYF.